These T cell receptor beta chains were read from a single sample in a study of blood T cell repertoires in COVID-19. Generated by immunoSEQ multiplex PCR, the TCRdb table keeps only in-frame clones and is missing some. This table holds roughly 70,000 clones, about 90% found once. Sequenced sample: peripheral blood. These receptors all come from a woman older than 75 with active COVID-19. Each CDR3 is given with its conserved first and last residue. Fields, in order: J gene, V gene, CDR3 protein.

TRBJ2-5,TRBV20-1,CSAYKQETQYF
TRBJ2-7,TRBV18,CASSQQNTLYEQYF
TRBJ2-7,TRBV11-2,CASSLSGRAFSTQYF
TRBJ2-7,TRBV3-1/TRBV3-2,CASSRASGFPYEQYF
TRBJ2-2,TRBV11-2,CASSRVAERGGGELFF
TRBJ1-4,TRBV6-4,CASSVTGTGDEKLFF
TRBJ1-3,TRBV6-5,CASSYRATAGNTIYF
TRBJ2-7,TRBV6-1,CASSEGAGIYEQYF
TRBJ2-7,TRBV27,CASSFVYGTYEQYF
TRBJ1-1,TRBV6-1,CASSDQENTEAFF
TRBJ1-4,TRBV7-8,CASSLDQGVEKLFF